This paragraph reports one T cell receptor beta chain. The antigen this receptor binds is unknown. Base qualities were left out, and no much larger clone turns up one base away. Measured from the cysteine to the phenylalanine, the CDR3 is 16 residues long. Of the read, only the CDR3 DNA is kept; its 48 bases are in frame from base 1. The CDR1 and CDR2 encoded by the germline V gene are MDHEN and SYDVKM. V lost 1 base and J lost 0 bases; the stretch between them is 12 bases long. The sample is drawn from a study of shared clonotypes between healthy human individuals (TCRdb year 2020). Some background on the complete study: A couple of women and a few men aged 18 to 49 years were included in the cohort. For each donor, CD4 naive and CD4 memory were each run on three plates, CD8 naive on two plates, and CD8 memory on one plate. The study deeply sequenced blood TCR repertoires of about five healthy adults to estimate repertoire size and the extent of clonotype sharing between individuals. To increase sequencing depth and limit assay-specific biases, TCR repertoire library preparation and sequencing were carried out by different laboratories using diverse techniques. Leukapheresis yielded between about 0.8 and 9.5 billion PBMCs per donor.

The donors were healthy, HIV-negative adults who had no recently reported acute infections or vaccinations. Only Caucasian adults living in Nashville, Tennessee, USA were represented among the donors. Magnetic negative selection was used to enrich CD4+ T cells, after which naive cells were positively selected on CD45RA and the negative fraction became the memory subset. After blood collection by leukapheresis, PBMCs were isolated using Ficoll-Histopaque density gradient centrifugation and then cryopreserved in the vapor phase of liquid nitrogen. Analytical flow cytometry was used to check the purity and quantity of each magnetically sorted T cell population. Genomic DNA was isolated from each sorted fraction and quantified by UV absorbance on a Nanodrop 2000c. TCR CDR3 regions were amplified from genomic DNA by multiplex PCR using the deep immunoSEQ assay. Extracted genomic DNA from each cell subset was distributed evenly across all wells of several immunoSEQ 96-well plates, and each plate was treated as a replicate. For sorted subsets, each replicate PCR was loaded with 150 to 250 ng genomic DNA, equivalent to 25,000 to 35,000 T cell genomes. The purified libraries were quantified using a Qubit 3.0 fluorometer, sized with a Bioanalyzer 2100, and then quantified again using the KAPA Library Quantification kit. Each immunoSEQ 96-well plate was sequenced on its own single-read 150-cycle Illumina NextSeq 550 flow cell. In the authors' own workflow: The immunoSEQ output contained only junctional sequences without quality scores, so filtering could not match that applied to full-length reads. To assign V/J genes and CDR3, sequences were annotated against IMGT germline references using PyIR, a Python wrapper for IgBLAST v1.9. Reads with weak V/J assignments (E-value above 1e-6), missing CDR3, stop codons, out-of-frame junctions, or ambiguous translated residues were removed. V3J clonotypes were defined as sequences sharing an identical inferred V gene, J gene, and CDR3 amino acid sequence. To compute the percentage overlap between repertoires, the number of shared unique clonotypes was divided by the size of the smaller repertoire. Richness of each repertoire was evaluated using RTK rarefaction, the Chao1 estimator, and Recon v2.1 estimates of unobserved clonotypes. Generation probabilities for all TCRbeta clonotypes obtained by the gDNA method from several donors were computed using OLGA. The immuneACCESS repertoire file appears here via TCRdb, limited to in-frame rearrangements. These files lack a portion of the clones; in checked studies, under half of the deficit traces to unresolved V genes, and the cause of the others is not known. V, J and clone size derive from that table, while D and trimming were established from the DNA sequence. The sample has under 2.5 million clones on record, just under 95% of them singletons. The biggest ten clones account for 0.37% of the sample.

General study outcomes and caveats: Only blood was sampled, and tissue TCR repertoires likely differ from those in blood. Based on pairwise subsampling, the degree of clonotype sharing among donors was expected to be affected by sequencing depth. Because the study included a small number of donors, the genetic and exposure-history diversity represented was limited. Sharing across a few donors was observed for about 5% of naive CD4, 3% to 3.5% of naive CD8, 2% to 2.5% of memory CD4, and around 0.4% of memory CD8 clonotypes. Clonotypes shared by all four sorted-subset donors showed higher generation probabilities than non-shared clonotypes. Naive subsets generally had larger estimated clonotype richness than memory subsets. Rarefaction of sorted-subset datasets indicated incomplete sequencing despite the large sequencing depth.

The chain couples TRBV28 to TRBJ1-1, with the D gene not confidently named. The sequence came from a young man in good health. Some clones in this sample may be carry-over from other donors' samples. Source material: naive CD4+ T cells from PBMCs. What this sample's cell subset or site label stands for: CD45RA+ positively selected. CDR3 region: CASSLLSSLVNTEAFF. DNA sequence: TGTGCCAGCAGTTTATTGAGCAGCTTGGTGAACACTGAAGCTTTCTTT.